This passage covers 32 T cell receptor beta chains from one sample sequenced in a study of cytomegalovirus exposure and HLA in healthy donors. The PCR had 60 Vbeta and 13 Jbeta primers. TCRdb keeps only in-frame clones here, not all; method: immunoSEQ multiplex PCR. Of around 170,000 clones in the sample, about 78% are singletons; the top ten hold approximately 2.5%. Sequences were obtained from PBMCs. These receptors were collected from a man aged 55-75 years in good health and CMV-seronegative.

This clone has just one count. The CDR3 is CASSLIGRGRQVRSYEQYF. Here the CDR3 DNA reads TGCGCCAGCAGCTTGATAGGCAGGGGGCGACAAGTAAGATCCTACGAGCAGTACTTC. The chain employs TRBV5-1 and TRBJ2-7, with 8 bases fitting TRBD1. The CDR3 has 19 amino acids. Germline CDR1 SGHRS, CDR2 YFSETQ. V lost 1 base, J lost 1 base, and 16 bases stayed unmatched.

The chain links TRBV4-2 to TRBJ2-3; 9 positions agree with TRBD2. CDR1 and CDR2 (germline): LGHNA, YNFKEQ. The CDR3 extends over 17 amino acids. J gave up 5 bases and V 4 bases, and 13 bases lay outside the gene matches. CDR3 nucleotide sequence: TGTGCCAGCAGCCCGACCGCGCGGGGGGGCTATAAAGATACGCAGTATTTT. Translation gives CASSPTARGGYKDTQYF.

This clone turned up a few times. The gene calls are TRBV6-6 and TRBJ2-5; 8 bases align to TRBD1. The J call may be in error: the DNA end matches TRBJ2-7 better. This CDR3 has 16 residues. Germline V gene sequence: CDR1 MNHNY, CDR2 SVGAGI (reference sequence). The CDR3 reads CASSYVLRQGHYEQYF. The CDR3 region has the DNA TGTGCCAGCAGTTACGTCCTTAGACAGGGGCACTACGAGCAGTACTTC.

The chain carries TRBV19 and TRBJ1-2; no clear D gene. Germline V lookup: CDR1 LNHDA, CDR2 SQIVND (reference sequence). V shed 3 bases and J shed 4 bases, with 12 bases lying between them. This CDR3 has 14 amino acids. The CDR3 loop is CASSIPEVGYGYTF. CDR3 coding DNA: TGTGCCAGTAGTATTCCAGAGGTCGGCTATGGCTACACCTTC.

The rearrangement links TRBV6-5 to TRBJ1-1; TRBD1 is a possible D gene (6 bases). V was trimmed by 10 bases and J by 6 bases, leaving 18 bases between them. This CDR3 has 13 residues. The germline CDR1 and CDR2 sequences are MNHEY and SVGAGI. The CDR3 DNA reads as TGTGCCACCCAATACACAGGGTTGGCTGAAGCTTTCTTT. This codes for CATQYTGLAEAFF.

The chain joins TRBV7-2 to TRBJ2-7; no definite D call. The length of the CDR3 is 13 residues. Trimming removed 2 bases from V and 3 bases from J, with 8 bases in between. Germline assignment: CDR1 SGHTA and CDR2 FQGNSA. The DNA of the CDR3 is TGTGCCAGCAGCTTACAACAGTTCTACGAGCAGTACTTC. This translates into CASSLQQFYEQYF. Filled out from reference TRBV7-2 and TRBJ2-7, the complete variable domain reads GAGVSQSPSNKVTEKGKDVELRCDPISGHTALYWYRQSLGQGLEFLIYFQGNSAPDKSGLPSDRFSAERTGGSVSTLTIQRTQQEDSAVYLCASSLQQFYEQYFGPGTRLTVT.

This clone came up a few times. J is TRBJ1-1 and V is TRBV27, with D uncertain. Trimming removed 6 bases at V and 1 base at J, with 15 bases between. The V gene's germline CDR1 is MNHEY and CDR2 SMNVEV (reference sequence). The CDR3 spans 15 residues. The CDR3 protein is CASSPLRDGNTEAFF. The CDR3 nucleotides read TGTGCCAGCAGCCCCCTACGCGATGGGAACACTGAAGCTTTCTTT.

This clone was counted once. The CDR3 DNA reads TGTGCCAGCAGCAGAGGACTAGCGGGCCTCTACAATGAGCAGTTCTTC. It is translated as CASSRGLAGLYNEQFF. The V gene is TRBV5-4, the J gene TRBJ2-1; 11 bases map to TRBD2. The germline CDR1 and CDR2 sequences are SGHNT and YYREEE (reference sequence). V lost 4 bases, J lost 3 bases, and 6 bases stayed unmatched. The CDR3 covers 16 residues.

This clone was seen more than once but under ten times. J is TRBJ1-4 and V is TRBV13; 9 positions agree with TRBD1. The V and J ends lost 2 bases and 7 bases, in that order; junction bases with no gene match: 5. Per the germline V gene, CDR1 is PRHDT and CDR2 is FYEKMQ (reference sequence). The CDR3 spans 15 residues. The CDR3 spells CASSLWTGEGEKLFF. The CDR3 region has the DNA TGTGCCAGCAGCTTATGGACAGGGGAGGGTGAAAAACTGTTTTTT.

This sequence joins TRBV27 and TRBJ2-5; possible D gene TRBD1, 5 bases. Trimming cost V 4 bases and J 2 bases, with 8 bases left between them. CDR1 MNHEY and CDR2 SMNVEV come from the germline V gene (reference sequence). This CDR3 is built from 13 residues. CDR3: CASSYGAQETQYF. In nucleotides, the CDR3 is TGTGCCAGCAGTTATGGGGCTCAAGAGACCCAGTACTTC.

The chain links TRBV13 to TRBJ2-1; TRBD2 might be the D (5 bases). The CDR3 runs to 14 residues. In germline, CDR1 is PRHDT, CDR2 FYEKMQ (reference sequence). V gave up 0 bases and J gave up 6 bases, with 9 bases separating them. CDR3 residues: CASSLGTRGNEQFF. The CDR3 nucleotides read TGTGCCAGCAGCTTAGGGACACGGGGCAATGAGCAGTTCTTC.

This clone has more than one count but fewer than ten. The chain carries TRBV18 and TRBJ1-1; D ambiguous. The V end was cut by 4 bases, the J end by 2 bases, with 5 bases between. Germline CDR1 KGHSH, CDR2 LQKENI. The CDR3 sequence is 12 residues long. The CDR3 sequence is CASSRGNTEAFF. The CDR3 nucleotides are TGTGCCAGCTCACGAGGTAACACTGAAGCTTTCTTT.

This clone has just a few counts. The chain is built from TRBV5-1 and TRBJ2-1; a weak D match, TRBD2 (6 bases). The CDR3 length is 17 residues. Per germline, CDR1 SGHRS and CDR2 YFSETQ. Trimming left V 2 bases short and J 0 bases short, with 15 bases between. The CDR3 reads CASSLGTLQSSYNEQFF. In DNA, the CDR3 is TGCGCCAGCAGCTTAGGGACTCTCCAGAGCTCCTACAATGAGCAGTTCTTC.

V usage is TRBV6-1 and J usage is TRBJ2-2; the D gene is possibly TRBD2 (5 bases). Trimming stripped 4 bases from V and 4 bases from J, with 19 bases between. Germline loops: CDR1 MNHNS, CDR2 SASEGT. This CDR3 comprises 17 residues. The CDR3 DNA reads TGTGCCAGCAGTGGAGCCCCGGGGTCTAGAGGCACCGGGGAGCTGTTTTTT. Translated: CASSGAPGSRGTGELFF.

The gene calls are TRBV6-1 and TRBJ1-5; D may be TRBD1 (5 bases). Germline V gene data show CDR1 as MNHNS and CDR2 as SASEGT. The CDR3 extends over 15 amino acids. V shed 0 bases and J shed 4 bases, with 10 bases lying between them. The CDR3: CASSEAWGVNQPQHF. The DNA of the CDR3 is TGTGCCAGCAGTGAAGCATGGGGGGTGAATCAGCCCCAGCATTTT.

A few counts support this clone. This sequence joins TRBV15 and TRBJ2-6; D is possibly TRBD1 (6 bases). The germline V gene has CDR1 LNHNV and CDR2 YYDKDF (reference sequence). V lost 0 bases to trimming and J lost 2 bases, with 8 bases between them. The CDR3 spans 16 residues. Here the CDR3 reads CATSREQGPGANVLTF. In nucleotides, the CDR3 is TGTGCCACCAGCAGAGAACAGGGTCCTGGGGCCAACGTCCTGACTTTC.

The chain combines TRBV6-5 with TRBJ1-5; tentatively, D is TRBD1 (5 bases). Trimming left V 5 bases short and J 3 bases short, with 14 bases between. Germline CDR1 MNHEY, CDR2 SVGAGI. The CDR3 consists of 15 residues. Here the CDR3 DNA reads TGTGCCAGCAGTGTACGGGGGGGGGACAATCAGCCCCAGCATTTT. Residues: CASSVRGGDNQPQHF.

The genes are TRBV6-1 and TRBJ1-3; D is uncertain. CDR1 and CDR2 (germline): MNHNS, SASEGT. V shed 0 bases and J shed 3 bases, with 6 bases lying between them. This CDR3 has 14 amino acids. For the CDR3, the DNA is TGTGCCAGCAGTGAAGCTCCCTATGGAAACACCATATATTTT. This sequence encodes CASSEAPYGNTIYF.

V is TRBV10-1 and J is TRBJ1-1; D remains unclear. V lost 3 bases, J lost 1 base, and 6 bases lay in between. Germline loops: CDR1 WNHNN, CDR2 SYGVQD (reference sequence). This CDR3 is built from 13 residues. The CDR3 protein is CASSDWANTEAFF. In DNA, the CDR3 is TGCGCCAGCAGTGATTGGGCGAACACTGAAGCTTTCTTT.

Written as DNA, the CDR3 is TGCGCCAGCAGTCAGGACGGGGGATTCTACGAGCAGTACTTC. It specifies CASSQDGGFYEQYF. This rearrangement joins TRBV5-1 to TRBJ2-7; tentative D call: TRBD2 (6 bases). Germline-derived CDR1 and CDR2 are SGHRS and YFSETQ. The CDR3 contains 14 residues. V was shortened by 5 bases and J by 3 bases, with 15 bases between the two germline ends.

This clone was observed once. This chain joins TRBV4-3 and TRBJ1-2; a weak D match, TRBD1 (6 bases). The germline V gene encodes CDR1 LGHNA and CDR2 YSLEER. V was pared by 2 bases and J by 5 bases, with 12 bases between. The CDR3 totals 14 residues. CDR3 in amino acids: CASSQIGQSYGYTF. CDR3 in DNA: TGCGCCAGCAGCCAAATCGGACAGTCGTATGGCTACACCTTC.

The J gene is TRBJ2-2, the V gene TRBV7-9, with 13 bases lining up with TRBD2. CDR3 size: 17 residues. V shed 4 bases, J shed 1 base, and the junction held 3 bases outside the gene matches. Germline V gives CDR1 SEHNR, CDR2 FQNEAQ (reference sequence). The CDR3 DNA is TGTGCCAGCAGCTCTAGACTAGCGGGAGGGAACACCGGGGAGCTGTTTTTT. Protein: CASSSRLAGGNTGELFF.

J is TRBJ1-2 and V is TRBV5-4; TRBD1 matches 8 bases. With V trimmed by 6 bases and J by 7 bases, 17 bases remained unmatched. The CDR3 spans 16 residues. CDR1 is SGHNT and CDR2 is YYREEE in the germline V gene (reference sequence). CDR3 region: CASTTQAWQGAGGYTF. CDR3 nucleotides: TGTGCCAGCACCACCCAAGCTTGGCAGGGGGCGGGTGGCTACACCTTC.

The V call is TRBV7-8, the J call TRBJ2-1; D not certain. Trimming took 5 bases from V and 0 from J, leaving 14 bases between them. The CDR3 spans 16 residues. Looked up from germline, CDR1 is SGHVS and CDR2 is FQNEAQ. Here the CDR3 reads CASSQRLRSSYNEQFF. In nucleotides, the CDR3 is TGTGCCAGCAGCCAGCGACTGAGGAGCTCCTACAATGAGCAGTTCTTC.

This sequence joins TRBV7-9 and TRBJ2-5; a possible D gene is TRBD2 (6 bases). Trimming pared 2 bases from V and 1 base from J, leaving 11 bases between. The CDR3 runs to 15 residues. Per germline, CDR1 SEHNR and CDR2 FQNEAQ (reference sequence). The CDR3 protein is CASSLTQGGQETQYF. CDR3 DNA sequence: TGTGCCAGCAGCTTAACGCAGGGAGGCCAAGAGACCCAGTACTTC.

V usage is TRBV27 and J usage is TRBJ1-1, with 7 nucleotides matching TRBD1. This CDR3 is 13 amino acids long. Trimming took 5 bases from V and 3 from J; bases not matched to a gene: 3. Per germline, CDR1 MNHEY and CDR2 SMNVEV (reference sequence). The CDR3 is CASSHQGDTEAFF. In DNA, the CDR3 is TGTGCCAGCAGTCACCAGGGGGACACTGAAGCTTTCTTT.

V gene TRBV25-1 combines with J gene TRBJ1-5; weak D call: TRBD1 (6 bases). The CDR3 is 14 amino acids. V was trimmed by 6 bases and J by 5 bases, leaving 14 bases between them. The V gene's germline CDR1 is MGHDK and CDR2 SYGVNS. CDR3 DNA: TGTGCCAGCAGGGCTCAGGGGCGCGATCAGCCCCAGCATTTT. It yields the protein CASRAQGRDQPQHF.

V is TRBV10-3 and J is TRBJ2-1; 9 bases align to TRBD2. Trimming cost V 1 base and J 7 bases; bases outside gene matches: 5. This CDR3 has 15 residues. The germline V gene encodes CDR1 ENHRY and CDR2 SYGVKD. The CDR3 coding sequence is TGTGCCATCAGTGAGTGGGTAGCGGGAGTAAATGAGCAGTTCTTC. Its protein is CAISEWVAGVNEQFF.

This clone has a handful of counts. The gene calls are TRBV19 and TRBJ2-3; D possibly corresponds to TRBD2 (6 bases). V lost 7 bases and J 1 base, leaving 12 bases between the germline ends. This CDR3 comprises 14 residues. Germline V gene data show CDR1 as LNHDA and CDR2 as SQIVND (reference sequence). CDR3 coding DNA: TGTGCCAGTATGGAGCGGGTAGGCACAGATACGCAGTATTTT. Translating gives CASMERVGTDTQYF. Full variable domain (remainder filled in from reference TRBV19 and TRBJ2-3): DGGITQSPKYLFRKEGQNVTLSCEQNLNHDAMYWYRQDPGQGLRLIYYSQIVNDFQKGDIAEGYSVSREKKESFPLTVTSAQKNPTAFYLCASMERVGTDTQYFGPGTRLTVL.

This clone was seen many times. CDR3 protein: CASSTTGGLTQPQHF. In DNA, the CDR3 is TGTGCCAGTAGCACGACAGGGGGCCTGACTCAGCCCCAGCATTTT. This chain uses TRBV19 with TRBJ1-5; 10 bases are shared with TRBD1. Germline CDR1 is LNHDA and CDR2 is SQIVND (reference sequence). The junction had 8 bases not matched to a gene; V was cut back by 6 bases and J by 6 bases. This CDR3 contains 15 residues.

This sequence joins TRBV7-9 and TRBJ2-2, with TRBD1 matching over 8 bases. Per the germline V gene, CDR1 is SEHNR and CDR2 is FQNEAQ (reference sequence). V shed 5 bases, J shed 6 bases, and the junction held 11 bases outside the gene matches. The CDR3 runs to 16 residues. Written as DNA, the CDR3 is TGTGCCAGCAGCCCGAGGGCAGGGGGCATCTCCGGGGAGCTGTTTTTT. Protein sequence: CASSPRAGGISGELFF. The entire variable domain, with the rest obtained from reference TRBV7-9 and TRBJ2-2, is as follows: DTGVSQNPRHKITKRGQNVTFRCDPISEHNRLYWYRQTLGQGPEFLTYFQNEAQLEKSRLLSDRFSAERPKGSFSTLEIQRTEQGDSAMYLCASSPRAGGISGELFFGEGSRLTVL.

This sequence joins TRBV6-1 and TRBJ2-2; D may be TRBD1 (5 bases). V shed 5 bases and J shed 6 bases, with 16 bases lying between them. The CDR3 contains 15 residues. Germline V gives CDR1 MNHNS, CDR2 SASEGT. CDR3 coding DNA: TGTGCCAGCAGTTCACTAACAGGAGCCGCCGGGGAGCTGTTTTTT. Translated: CASSSLTGAAGELFF.